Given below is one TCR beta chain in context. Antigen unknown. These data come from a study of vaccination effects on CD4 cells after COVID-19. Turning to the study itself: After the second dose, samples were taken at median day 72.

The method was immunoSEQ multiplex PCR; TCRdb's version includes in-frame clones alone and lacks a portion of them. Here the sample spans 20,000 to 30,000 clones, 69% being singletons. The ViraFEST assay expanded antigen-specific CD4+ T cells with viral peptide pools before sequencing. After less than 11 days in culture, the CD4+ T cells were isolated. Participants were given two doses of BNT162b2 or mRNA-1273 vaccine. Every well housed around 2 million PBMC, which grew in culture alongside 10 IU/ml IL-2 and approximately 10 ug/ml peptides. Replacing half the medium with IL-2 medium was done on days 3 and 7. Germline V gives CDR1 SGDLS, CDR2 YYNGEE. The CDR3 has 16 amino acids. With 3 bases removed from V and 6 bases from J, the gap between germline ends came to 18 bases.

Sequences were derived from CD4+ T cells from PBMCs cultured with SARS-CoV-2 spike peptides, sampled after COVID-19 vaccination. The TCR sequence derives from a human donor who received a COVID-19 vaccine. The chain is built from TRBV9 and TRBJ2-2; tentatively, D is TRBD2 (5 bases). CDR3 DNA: TGTGCCAGCAGCGCCGGCACGGGAAGTGTCGCCGGGGAGCTGTTTTTT. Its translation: CASSAGTGSVAGELFF.